The clone carrying this TCR beta chain occurred a few times. Patients were diagnosed with urothelial carcinoma, either locally advanced or metastatic. This sample is part of a study of PD-L1 blockade in urothelial cancer. Study-level information: Bladder-origin urothelial cancer in males described about 85% of the roughly 30 patients. Blood-derived samples held a median roughly 140,000 T cells.

The repertoire was sequenced with immunoSEQ multiplex PCR; TCRdb's copy has only in-frame clones and lacks some. The table has tens of thousands of clones, approximately 86% seen once. The germline V and J ends were trimmed by 7 bases and 2 bases, with 12 bases remaining between them. The length of the CDR3 is 12 residues. Per germline, CDR1 SQVTM and CDR2 ANQGSEA. The source was PBMCs, collected around atezolizumab (anti-PD-L1) treatment. The chain recombines TRBV29-1 with TRBJ2-7; D is possibly TRBD2 (6 bases). This clonotype originated in a woman between 70 and 85 years old with urothelial cancer. The CDR3 DNA is TGCAGCGCCAGCGGGCCAACCTACGAGCAGTACTTC. Translating it yields CSASGPTYEQYF.